Presented here are 16 T cell receptor beta chains from one specimen sequenced in a study of T cells in Graves' hyperthyroidism and ophthalmopathy. Amplification of TCR beta CDR3 regions was performed using RNA transcripts as template. During a first-round RT-PCR of the TCR CDR3, the HTBI primer set was used. MiXCR was run by TCRdb on the multiplex PCR reads, yielding one entry per CDR3 protein. Of more than 300,000 distinct CDR3 sequences listed, around 13% are singletons. The material sequenced was blood. The source of these receptors is a woman aged 60-75 years with Graves' hyperthyroidism.

The CDR3 is CASSRGGPGANVLTF. The DNA for the CDR3 is TGTGCCAGCTCGAGAGGGGGACCTGGGGCCAACGTCCTGACTTTC. The chain joins TRBV18 to TRBJ2-6; perhaps TRBD1 as D (6 bases). The CDR3 consists of 15 residues. Germline V gene lookup returns CDR1 KGHSH and CDR2 LQKENI. Trimming stripped 6 bases from V and 2 bases from J, with 11 bases between. Combining the CDR3 with reference TRBV18 and TRBJ2-6 gives the whole variable domain NAGVMQNPRHLVRRRGQEARLRCSPMKGHSHVYWYRQLPEEGLKFMVYLQKENIIDESGMPKERFSAEFPKEGPSILRIQQVVRGDSAAYFCASSRGGPGANVLTFGAGSRLTVL.

This clonotype has more than one count but fewer than ten. The chain joins TRBV7-9 to TRBJ2-6; a possible D gene is TRBD1 (6 bases). The length of the CDR3 is 18 residues. The V gene's germline CDR1 is SEHNR and CDR2 FQNEAQ (reference sequence). Between the trimmed V and J ends, which lost 0 bases and 2 bases, there was a span of 14 bases. CDR3 in DNA: TGTGCCAGCAGCTTAGCACCATGGGCAGGGGCTGGGGCCAACGTCCTGACTTTC. Translation gives CASSLAPWAGAGANVLTF.

CDR3 protein: CASSQGRGGINYGYTF. The CDR3 DNA follows: TGTGCCAGCAGCCAAGGCCGAGGGGGTATTAACTATGGCTACACCTTC. The J gene is TRBJ1-2, the V gene TRBV3-1, with a tentative D call TRBD1 (6 bases). CDR3 length: 16 amino acids. The germline V gene has CDR1 LGHDT and CDR2 YNNKEL (reference sequence). The V end was cut by 1 base, the J end by 1 base, with 13 bases between. The entire variable domain, with the rest obtained from reference TRBV3-1 and TRBJ1-2, is as follows: DTAVSQTPKYLVTQMGNDKSIKCEQNLGHDTMYWYKQDSKKFLKIMFSYNNKELIINETVPNRFSPKSPDKAHLNLHINSLELGDSAVYFCASSQGRGGINYGYTFGSGTRLTVV.

In the case of this clonotype: With a much larger clone just one base away, this may be a read error. The chain is built from TRBV11-2 and TRBJ2-1; TRBD2 matches at 7 bases. Germline V gene sequence: CDR1 SGHAT, CDR2 FQNNGV. The CDR3 extends over 14 amino acids. The V gene end was trimmed by 6 bases and the J gene end by 5 bases; junction bases not matched to a gene: 7. CDR3 in amino acids: CASSWGRAHNEQFF. For the CDR3, the DNA is TGTGCCAGCAGTTGGGGGAGGGCCCACAATGAGCAGTTCTTC.

This clonotype came up a few times. This chain connects TRBV7-3 to TRBJ2-7, with 8 positions matching TRBD1. CDR3 length: 13 amino acids. Losses at the gene ends were 5 bases for V and 6 bases for J; bases not matched to a gene: 6. The germline CDR1 and CDR2 sequences are SGHTA and FQGTGA. CDR3: CASSQTTGVEQYF. CDR3 nucleotides: TGTGCCAGCAGCCAGACGACAGGGGTCGAGCAGTACTTC. The full variable domain, completed using reference TRBV7-3 and TRBJ2-7, is GAGVSQTPSNKVTEKGKYVELRCDPISGHTALYWYRQSLGQGPEFLIYFQGTGAADDSGLPNDRFFAVRPEGSVSTLKIQRTERGDSAVYLCASSQTTGVEQYFGPGTRLTVT.

This clonotype was detected many times. This rearrangement joins TRBV5-1 to TRBJ2-7, with D perhaps matching TRBD1 (5 bases). The CDR3 runs to 15 residues. Germline values: CDR1 SGHRS, CDR2 YFSETQ. V lost 0 bases to trimming and J lost 4 bases, with 14 bases between them. The CDR3 DNA reads TGCGCCAGCAGCTTGGATACAGGTCACCTATACGAGCAGTACTTC. Encoded protein: CASSLDTGHLYEQYF.

This rearrangement joins TRBV9 to TRBJ2-7, with D possibly being TRBD1 or TRBD2 (5 bases each). There are 16 residues in the CDR3. The germline V gene has CDR1 SGDLS and CDR2 YYNGEE. V lost 0 bases to trimming and J lost 2 bases, with 15 bases between them. CDR3 DNA sequence: TGTGCCAGCAGCGTAGGGCCCAGGGAGCTAACCTACGAGCAGTACTTC. Translation gives CASSVGPRELTYEQYF.

Ten or more counts support this clonotype. The rearrangement joins TRBV7-9 to TRBJ2-7; D tentatively fits TRBD1 or TRBD2 (5 bases each). Per the germline V gene, CDR1 is SEHNR and CDR2 is FQNEAQ (reference sequence). The V and J ends lost 5 bases and 0 bases respectively, with 11 bases between them. This CDR3 has 14 amino acids. CDR3 DNA: TGTGCCAGCAGCCCATGGGGGAGCTCCTACGAGCAGTACTTC. Its protein product is CASSPWGSSYEQYF.

This clonotype was recorded a few times. The rearrangement links TRBV24-1 to TRBJ2-1; 11 nucleotides align to TRBD2. J lost 3 bases, V lost 4 bases, and 4 bases had no gene match. The V gene's germline CDR1 is KGHDR and CDR2 SFDVKD. The CDR3 spans 16 residues. The CDR3 sequence is CATSETLAGDYNEQFF. The CDR3 DNA reads as TGTGCCACCAGTGAAACACTAGCGGGAGACTACAATGAGCAGTTCTTC.

There are a few counts of this clonotype. The gene calls are TRBV9 and TRBJ1-4; no reliable D call. V dropped 0 bases and J dropped 3 bases, with 12 bases sitting between them. The CDR3 is made up of 16 amino acids. Germline V gene lookup returns CDR1 SGDLS and CDR2 YYNGEE. DNA of the CDR3: TGTGCCAGCAGCGTAGAAACTGGTGAATCTAATGAAAAACTGTTTTTT. Translating gives CASSVETGESNEKLFF.

This clonotype was detected ten times or more. V usage is TRBV6-1 and J usage is TRBJ2-3; TRBD2 matches at 7 bases. V dropped 1 base and J dropped 2; count of bases not matched to a gene: 12. This CDR3 comprises 18 residues. The germline V gene encodes CDR1 MNHNS and CDR2 SASEGT. This CDR3 reads CASSEVGWASGFTDTQYF. The CDR3 DNA is TGTGCCAGCAGTGAAGTGGGTTGGGCTAGCGGATTCACAGATACGCAGTATTTT.

Ten or more counts support this clonotype. The chain recombines TRBV6-1 with TRBJ1-5, with D possibly being TRBD1 (5 bases). V was shortened by 6 bases and J by 6 bases, with 12 bases between the two germline ends. The CDR3 loop spans 13 amino acids. Germline CDR1 and CDR2: MNHNS and SASEGT. The CDR3 DNA follows: TGTGCCAGCAGACAACCGGGGCCTCAGCCCCAGCATTTT. Translating it yields CASRQPGPQPQHF.

The DNA of the CDR3 is TGTGCCAGCAGCTTAGCCGGGACAGGGACTGGGGGCTACACCTTC. This gives the protein CASSLAGTGTGGYTF. The gene calls are TRBV7-6 and TRBJ1-2, with TRBD1 matching 9 bases. V lost 0 bases and J lost 8; bases outside the gene matches: 7. The CDR3 runs to 15 residues. The V gene's germline CDR1 is SGHVS and CDR2 FNYEAQ. Filled out from reference TRBV7-6 and TRBJ1-2, the complete variable domain reads GAGVSQSPRYKVTKRGQDVALRCDPISGHVSLYWYRQALGQGPEFLTYFNYEAQQDKSGLPNDRFSAERPEGSISTLTIQRTEQRDSAMYRCASSLAGTGTGGYTFGSGTRLTVV.

This clonotype was seen at least ten times. The rearrangement uses TRBV6-8 and TRBJ2-2; D gene unclear. Germline loops: CDR1 MNHGY, CDR2 SAAAGT. Trimming took off 4 bases at V and 5 bases at J, with 23 bases between the two ends. The CDR3 runs to 18 residues. The CDR3 spells CASSSSRALMYGTGELFF. The CDR3 DNA is TGTGCCAGCAGTTCTTCTAGGGCCCTGATGTATGGGACCGGGGAGCTGTTTTTT.

This clonotype came up many times. The chain carries TRBV29-1 and TRBJ1-1, with D perhaps matching TRBD1 (5 bases). V was trimmed by 6 bases and J by 4 bases, leaving 18 bases between them. The germline V gene encodes CDR1 SQVTM and CDR2 ANQGSEA. This CDR3 has 14 residues. CDR3: CSVAPRDFGTEAFF. The CDR3 DNA reads as TGCAGCGTAGCACCCCGGGACTTTGGCACTGAAGCTTTCTTT.

This clonotype was seen ten or more times. The V and J genes are TRBV5-1 and TRBJ2-3, with 12 bases aligning to TRBD2. The CDR3 consists of 18 residues. V dropped 4 bases and J dropped 2; count of bases not matched to a gene: 11. Germline loops: CDR1 SGHRS, CDR2 YFSETQ. The CDR3 region is CASSTGLAGLSYTDTQYF. The CDR3 DNA is TGCGCCAGCAGCACCGGACTAGCGGGACTAAGTTACACAGATACGCAGTATTTT.